This entry lists 18 T cell receptor beta chains sequenced from one sample in a study of blood T cell repertoires in COVID-19. Repertoires were generated with immunoSEQ multiplex PCR, while TCRdb's copy carries only in-frame clones and drops some. This sample has about 90,000 clones; about 80% occur once, and the top ten carry about 7%. Sequencing input: peripheral blood. Receptor source: a man between 65 and 85 years old with acute or convalescent COVID-19.

The chain couples TRBV30 to TRBJ1-6, with TRBD1 matching over 9 bases. The J segment lost 10 bases and the V segment lost 3 bases, leaving 1 base of the junction unmatched. The CDR3 sequence is 12 residues long. The germline CDR1 and CDR2 sequences are GTSNPN and SVGIG (reference sequence). The CDR3 protein is CAWRTGGSPLHF. CDR3 DNA sequence: TGTGCCTGGAGGACAGGGGGATCACCCCTCCACTTT. Full variable domain (outside the CDR3, taken from reference TRBV30 and TRBJ1-6): SQTIHQWPATLVQPVGSPLSLECTVEGTSNPNLYWYRQAAGRGLQLLFYSVGIGQISSEVPQNLSASRPQDRQFILSSKKLLLSDSGFYLCAWRTGGSPLHFGNGTRLTVT.

The chain has TRBV20-1 and TRBJ2-7; 8 bases match TRBD1. The J segment lost 2 bases and the V segment lost 3 bases, leaving 9 bases of the junction unmatched. This CDR3 is 15 amino acids long. The germline V gene encodes CDR1 DFQATT and CDR2 SNEGSKA (reference sequence). The CDR3 nucleotides read TGCAGTGCTAGTCCGGACAGGGCTCCAACCTACGAGCAGTACGTC. Protein sequence: CSASPDRAPTYEQYV.

This chain links TRBV6-1 with TRBJ1-2; unclear D gene. The CDR3 loop spans 14 amino acids. Trimming took off 1 base at V and 2 bases at J, with 8 bases between the two ends. Per germline, CDR1 MNHNS and CDR2 SASEGT. CDR3 amino acids: CASSEVAANYGYTF. The CDR3, as DNA: TGTGCCAGCAGTGAAGTTGCGGCGAACTATGGCTACACCTTC.

The chain uses TRBV2 and TRBJ1-5; TRBD1 matches 7 bases. V lost 8 bases and J lost 7; bases outside the gene matches: 11. Germline loops: CDR1 SNHLY, CDR2 FYNNEI. The CDR3 consists of 14 residues. CDR3 nucleotides: TGTGCCAGCTCCCCGACAGGGAGAGAACAGCCCCAGCATTTT. This translates into CASSPTGREQPQHF.

This clone was recorded a few times. This chain uses TRBV9 with TRBJ2-3; possible D gene TRBD2, 7 bases. There are 16 residues in the CDR3. The germline V gene encodes CDR1 SGDLS and CDR2 YYNGEE. Trimming removed 0 bases at V and 1 base at J, with 12 bases between. In nucleotides, the CDR3 is TGTGCCAGCAGCGTAGAGGGGGGGGCCCGCACAGATACGCAGTATTTT. Protein sequence: CASSVEGGARTDTQYF. Based on the CDR3 plus reference TRBV9 and TRBJ2-3, the full variable domain is DSGVTQTPKHLITATGQRVTLRCSPRSGDLSVYWYQQSLDQGLQFLIQYYNGEERAKGNILERFSAQQFPDLHSELNLSSLELGDSALYFCASSVEGGARTDTQYFGPGTRLTVL.

The chain combines TRBV5-4 with TRBJ2-1; 9 bases agree with TRBD1. Trimming at V came to 1 base and at J to 6 bases, leaving 5 bases not matched to a gene. CDR3 size: 15 residues. Germline values: CDR1 SGHNT, CDR2 YYREEE (reference sequence). CDR3 in amino acids: CASSLFGTGINEQFF. As DNA, the CDR3 is TGTGCCAGCAGCTTGTTTGGGACAGGGATCAATGAGCAGTTCTTC.

The rearrangement links TRBV19 to TRBJ2-5, with D possibly being TRBD2 (7 bases). Germline lookup yields CDR1 LNHDA and CDR2 SQIVND (reference sequence). CDR3 length: 16 amino acids. Trimming cost V 6 bases and J 1 base, with 18 bases left between them. CDR3 residues: CASSRLGGGLQETQYF. The CDR3 DNA follows: TGTGCCAGTAGCCGTCTAGGGGGGGGACTCCAAGAGACCCAGTACTTC.

J is TRBJ2-3 and V is TRBV6-5; TRBD2 agrees at 10 bases. V was clipped by 10 bases and J by 0 bases; unmatched bases: 4. CDR1 MNHEY and CDR2 SVGAGI come from the germline V gene. The CDR3 is made up of 14 amino acids. Written as DNA, the CDR3 is TGTGCCACCCAGCGGGGGGGAAGCACAGATACGCAGTATTTT. It is translated as CATQRGGSTDTQYF.

A few counts support this clone. The J gene is TRBJ1-1, the V gene TRBV3-1 (or the pseudogene TRBV3-2); TRBD1 is a possible D gene (5 bases). The germline V gene encodes CDR1 LGHDT and CDR2 YNNKEL (reference sequence). The CDR3 is made up of 17 amino acids. V was shortened by 1 base and J by 6 bases, with 21 bases between the two germline ends. The DNA for the CDR3 is TGTGCCAGCAGCCAAGGGTTCTACCCCGGGCAGGGCGCTGAAGCTTTCTTT. Protein: CASSQGFYPGQGAEAFF.

The chain joins TRBV5-6 to TRBJ1-5; D may be TRBD1 (6 bases). V was cut by 3 bases and J by 4 bases, with 14 bases left in between. The CDR3 has 15 amino acids. Germline CDR1 is SGHDT and CDR2 is YYEEEE. For the CDR3, the DNA is TGTGCCAGCAGCTACCGGACAGTGGGGAATCAGCCCCAGCATTTT. Translation gives CASSYRTVGNQPQHF. The full variable domain, in which reference TRBV5-6 and TRBJ1-5 provide the parts outside the CDR3, is DAGVTQSPTHLIKTRGQQVTLRCSPKSGHDTVSWYQQALGQGPQFIFQYYEEEERQRGNFPDRFSGHQFPNYSSELNVNALLLGDSALYLCASSYRTVGNQPQHFGDGTRLSIL.

This clone was picked up a small number of times. The chain uses TRBV28 and TRBJ2-3; 12 bases match TRBD2. Trimming at V came to 3 bases and at J to 2 bases, leaving 6 bases not matched to a gene. The V gene's germline CDR1 is MDHEN and CDR2 SYDVKM. CDR3 length: 17 residues. The CDR3 protein is CASSFSLAGGNTDTQYF. Here the CDR3 DNA reads TGTGCCAGCAGTTTTAGTCTAGCGGGAGGGAACACAGATACGCAGTATTTT.

The V gene is TRBV5-6, the J gene TRBJ1-1, with D unclear. V lost 4 bases, J lost 0 bases, and 4 bases lay in between. CDR1 SGHDT and CDR2 YYEEEE come from the germline V gene. The CDR3 runs 12 residues. In nucleotides, the CDR3 is TGTGCCAGCAGCGAGGTGAACACTGAAGCTTTCTTT. Translated, it gives CASSEVNTEAFF.

The chain joins TRBV5-1 to TRBJ1-1, with D possibly matching TRBD1 (6 bases). Germline V gene sequence: CDR1 SGHRS, CDR2 YFSETQ. The CDR3 runs to 14 residues. With 4 bases removed from V and 2 bases from J, the gap between germline ends came to 12 bases. CDR3 region: CASSIGQINTEAFF. CDR3 sequence (DNA): TGCGCCAGCAGCATCGGACAGATTAACACTGAAGCTTTCTTT.

The chain has TRBV6-6 and TRBJ1-5; D gene ambiguous. V shed 5 bases and J shed 5 bases, with 13 bases lying between them. Germline lookup yields CDR1 MNHNY and CDR2 SVGAGI (reference sequence). CDR3 size: 14 residues. CDR3 in amino acids: CASSLPTTYQPQHF. The CDR3, as DNA: TGTGCCAGCAGTCTCCCGACAACTTATCAGCCCCAGCATTTT.

V is TRBV6-5 and J is TRBJ1-4; D perhaps matches TRBD1 (5 bases). The CDR3 totals 14 residues. V lost 6 bases and J lost 8, with 16 bases in between. Looked up from germline, CDR1 is MNHEY and CDR2 is SVGAGI. As DNA, the CDR3 is TGTGCCAGCAGACCCCGTGGGGCCGAGGAAAAACTGTTTTTT. Translating gives CASRPRGAEEKLFF.

CDR3 bases: TGTGCCAGCAGCTTAGAGGGGGCTCCTTTCAATGAGCAGTTCTTC. Protein: CASSLEGAPFNEQFF. This chain links TRBV7-6 with TRBJ2-1, with TRBD1 matching 7 bases. The CDR3 is 15 amino acids. V was clipped by 1 base and J by 6 bases; unmatched bases: 6. Germline values: CDR1 SGHVS, CDR2 FNYEAQ. Full variable domain (outside the CDR3, taken from reference TRBV7-6 and TRBJ2-1): GAGVSQSPRYKVTKRGQDVALRCDPISGHVSLYWYRQALGQGPEFLTYFNYEAQQDKSGLPNDRFSAERPEGSISTLTIQRTEQRDSAMYRCASSLEGAPFNEQFFGPGTRLTVL.

The chain links TRBV18 to TRBJ2-5; possibly TRBD1 for D (5 bases). The CDR3 has 15 residues. The germline V gene encodes CDR1 KGHSH and CDR2 LQKENI. V was shortened by 6 bases and J by 1 base, with 15 bases between the two germline ends. CDR3 loop: CASSSVSGPQETQYF. For the CDR3, the DNA is TGTGCCAGCTCGTCCGTATCAGGGCCCCAAGAGACCCAGTACTTC.

The CDR3 bases are TGTGCCAGCAGCGCGACAGGGAACTCCTACGAGCAGTACGTC. Protein sequence: CASSATGNSYEQYV. The chain employs TRBV5-6 and TRBJ2-7, with 7 bases matching TRBD1. CDR3 length: 14 residues. With V trimmed by 4 bases and J by 0 bases, 4 bases remained unmatched. Germline CDR1 and CDR2: SGHDT and YYEEEE.